The subject of this entry is one T cell receptor beta chain. Its binding antigen is unknown. The sample holds no much larger clone one base away, and base qualities are not on file. The data originate from a study of shared clonotypes between healthy human individuals (dated by TCRdb to about 2020). In the study overall: Two women and a few men aged 18 to 49 years were included in the cohort. For each donor, three plates each were used for CD4 naive and CD4 memory, two plates were used for CD8 naive, and one plate was used for CD8 memory. The study deeply sequenced blood TCR repertoires of several healthy adults to estimate repertoire size and the extent of clonotype sharing between individuals. Different laboratories and diverse techniques were used to prepare libraries and sequence TCR repertoires, to increase sequencing depth and limit assay-specific biases. Between about 0.85 and 10 billion PBMCs per donor were obtained by leukapheresis. What the study reported, not specific to this receptor: The small number of donors limited the genetic and exposure-history diversity represented. Even with the large sequencing depth, rarefaction of the sorted-subset datasets indicated that sequencing was incomplete. Sampling was restricted to blood, and TCR repertoires in tissues likely differ from the TCR repertoires found in blood. Pairwise subsampling indicated that sequencing depth was expected to affect the degree of clonotype sharing among donors. Compared with non-shared clonotypes, clonotypes shared by all four sorted-subset donors had higher generation probabilities. When a few donors were compared, the shared fraction of clonotypes was 5% to 6.5% for naive CD4, roughly 3.3% for naive CD8, roughly 2.3% for memory CD4, and roughly 0.43% for memory CD8. Naive subsets generally had larger estimated clonotype richness than memory subsets did.

Using the deep immunoSEQ assay, TCR CDR3 regions were amplified from genomic DNA by multiplex PCR. For each cell subset, the extracted genomic DNA was distributed evenly across all wells of several immunoSEQ 96-well plates, and each plate served as one replicate. For sorted subsets, around 0.2 ug of genomic DNA, equivalent to some 30,000 T cell genomes, went into each replicate PCR. The purified libraries were quantified using a Qubit 3.0 fluorometer, sized with a Bioanalyzer 2100, and then quantified again using the KAPA Library Quantification kit. Every immunoSEQ 96-well plate was sequenced on a dedicated single-read 150-cycle Illumina NextSeq 550 flow cell. In the source study's methods: The immunoSEQ output contained only junctional sequences without quality scores, so filtering could not match that applied to full-length reads. Sequences were annotated with PyIR, a Python wrapper for IgBLAST v1.9, using IMGT germline references to assign V/J genes and CDR3. Reads were filtered out if the reads had weak V/J assignments (E-value above 1e-6), no CDR3, stop codons, out-of-frame junctions, or ambiguous translated residues. A V3J clonotype was defined by an identical inferred V gene, J gene, and CDR3 amino acid sequence. The percentage overlap between two repertoires was calculated by dividing the number of shared unique clonotypes by the size of the smaller repertoire. Three approaches were used to assess repertoire richness: RTK rarefaction, the Chao1 estimator, and Recon v2.1 estimates of unobserved clonotypes. Generation probabilities for all TCRbeta clonotypes obtained by the gDNA method from a handful of donors were computed using OLGA. TCRdb mirrors the immuneACCESS table, restricted to in-frame sequences. Some clones are absent from its copies; in checked studies, under half trace to an unresolved V gene, and the reason for the others is unknown. V, J and clone size were drawn from that table, and D and trimming were deduced from the DNA. This sample comprises 780,000 or so clones, 55% to 75% of them detected only once. In total, the top ten clones hold 1.8% of the sample.

Donors were healthy HIV-negative adults with no recently reported acute infections or vaccinations. Every donor was a Caucasian adult residing in Nashville, Tennessee, USA. CD4+ T cells were enriched by magnetic negative selection; naive cells were then positively selected on CD45RA, and the negative fraction formed the memory subset. Blood was collected by leukapheresis, and PBMCs were isolated by Ficoll-Histopaque density gradient centrifugation and then cryopreserved in liquid nitrogen vapor phase. Purity and quantity of every magnetically sorted T cell population were checked by analytical flow cytometry. From each sorted fraction, genomic DNA was isolated and quantified by UV absorbance on a Nanodrop 2000c. The CDR3 has 17 amino acids, counting the end cysteine and phenylalanine. Left in the record is the CDR3 DNA by itself, 51 bases read in frame from the first base. Unmatched junction bases come to 11, with V trimmed by 5 bases and J by 1 base. The germline V gene encodes CDR1 LGHNT and CDR2 FRNRAP.

The sample was memory CD4+ T cells sorted from blood. The cell subset or site label, as the study defines it: CD45RA-negative fraction. The sequence is built from TRBV12-5 and TRBJ2-1; a stretch of 7 junction bases matches TRBD2. The clonotype comes from a woman in her twenties or thirties in good health. CDR3 loop: CASGPVVGLPSYNEQFF. The nucleotide sequence is TGTGCTAGTGGTCCCGTTGTGGGACTACCTTCCTACAATGAGCAGTTCTTC.